In this sample, the clone carrying this T cell receptor (beta chain) turned up a few times. Its specificity is not known. From the germline J gene comes the end of the CDR3, since the read stops 3 residues before it. The sample comes from a study of T cell clonality in common variable immunodeficiency. Reduced serum IgG, IgA and/or IgM plus specific antibody deficiency defined CVID. Each donor provided roughly 5 to 8 ml of heparinized whole blood. Regarding the study as a whole: Shared TCRbeta clones were fewer between CVID subjects than controls. CVID subjects had higher TCRbeta clonality than healthy controls, most marked in about a third. Fewer deletions and N-nucleotide insertions were reportedly seen in common variable immunodeficiency TCR beta sequences.

Profiling relied on immunoSEQ multiplex PCR, and the TCRdb table lists in-frame clones only, not all of them. In total the sample includes almost 20,000 clones, none of them seen once. Germline CDR1 KGHSH, CDR2 LQKENI. V shed 6 bases, J shed 3 bases, and the junction held 6 bases outside the gene matches. The CDR3 loop spans 15 amino acids. Sequences were obtained from peripheral blood mononuclear cells. The chain joins TRBV18 to TRBJ2-1; 9 nucleotides match TRBD2. The sequence came from a human donor with common variable immunodeficiency. The part of the CDR3 DNA that was read is TGTGCCAGCTCCCCCGGACTAGCGATCTACAATGAG. It encodes CASSPGLAIYNE. The complete CDR3 reads CASSPGLAIYNEQFF.